A selection of T cell receptor beta chains follows, all from one sample in a study of blood T cells in healthy people across ages. TCRdb analysed the 5' RACE reads with MiXCR anew, one entry per CDR3 protein. The data contain around 1.5 million distinct CDR3 sequences, 42% of them singletons. The sequenced sample consisted of blood. These receptors originate from a woman aged 18-29 years in good health. The CDR3 runs from the conserved cysteine through the conserved F or W. The D gene is left open where the match is weak. The size field is filled for only some rows; it gives once, few, many or a size class.

j_gene: TRBJ2-3
abundance: -
d_gene: -
v_gene: TRBV3-1
CDR3nt: TGTGCCAGCAGCCCAAACCCGGGCACAGATACGCAGTATTTT
CDR3aa: CASSPNPGTDTQYF

j_gene: TRBJ1-1
abundance: few
d_gene: TRBD1
v_gene: TRBV27
CDR3nt: TGTGCCAGCAGCAACTGGTTGACAGGGGGGAACACTGAAGCTTTCTTT
CDR3aa: CASSNWLTGGNTEAFF

j_gene: TRBJ2-7
abundance: -
d_gene: TRBD1
v_gene: TRBV28
CDR3nt: TGTGCCAGCTCCCCCGGGACAGAGCCCAGTTACGAGCAGTACTTC
CDR3aa: CASSPGTEPSYEQYF

j_gene: TRBJ2-6
abundance: few
d_gene: -
v_gene: TRBV11-2
CDR3nt: TGTGCCAGCAGCCGATTCTCTGGGGCCAACGTCCTGACTTTC
CDR3aa: CASSRFSGANVLTF

j_gene: TRBJ2-1
abundance: -
d_gene: TRBD1
v_gene: TRBV2
CDR3nt: TGTGCCAGCAGTGGGCAGGGGGACGAGCAGTTCTTC
CDR3aa: CASSGQGDEQFF

j_gene: TRBJ2-3
abundance: -
d_gene: TRBD1
v_gene: TRBV4-2
CDR3nt: TGTGCCAGCAGCCAAGGGACAGGGGGCTTCACAGATACGCAGTATTTT
CDR3aa: CASSQGTGGFTDTQYF

j_gene: TRBJ2-3
abundance: many
d_gene: TRBD2
v_gene: TRBV7-9
CDR3nt: TGTGCCAGCAGTTTTCTAGCGGGGAGCACAGATACGCAGTATTTT
CDR3aa: CASSFLAGSTDTQYF

j_gene: TRBJ2-7
abundance: -
d_gene: -
v_gene: TRBV6-6
CDR3nt: TGTGCCAGCAGTTACCCTGCTGGGGGTTACGAGCAGTACTTC
CDR3aa: CASSYPAGGYEQYF

j_gene: TRBJ2-7
abundance: few
d_gene: -
v_gene: TRBV13
CDR3nt: TGTGCCAGCAGCTGGGACATCTCCGGCGAGCAGTACTTC
CDR3aa: CASSWDISGEQYF

j_gene: TRBJ2-3
abundance: -
d_gene: -
v_gene: TRBV5-1
CDR3nt: TGCGCCAGCAGCATCGGAACAGGGAGCGGCGCAGAGACGCAGTATTTT
CDR3aa: CASSIGTGSGAETQYF

j_gene: TRBJ1-1
abundance: -
d_gene: -
v_gene: TRBV11-2
CDR3nt: TGTGCCAGCAGCCCGGCTAGCCCGGCTGAAGCTTTCTTT
CDR3aa: CASSPASPAEAFF

j_gene: TRBJ1-2
abundance: many
d_gene: -
v_gene: TRBV12-3/TRBV12-4
CDR3nt: TGTGCCAGCAGTCTACCCGGGGGGTATGGCTACACCTTC
CDR3aa: CASSLPGGYGYTF

j_gene: TRBJ2-6
abundance: -
d_gene: -
v_gene: TRBV5-1
CDR3nt: TGCGCCAGTGATAGGGGGGACTCTGGGGCCAACGTCCTGACTTTC
CDR3aa: CASDRGDSGANVLTF

j_gene: TRBJ1-5
abundance: -
d_gene: TRBD1
v_gene: TRBV27
CDR3nt: TGTGCCAGCAGTCGGAGTTTTGACAGGGCCAGTCAGCCCCAGCATTTT
CDR3aa: CASSRSFDRASQPQHF